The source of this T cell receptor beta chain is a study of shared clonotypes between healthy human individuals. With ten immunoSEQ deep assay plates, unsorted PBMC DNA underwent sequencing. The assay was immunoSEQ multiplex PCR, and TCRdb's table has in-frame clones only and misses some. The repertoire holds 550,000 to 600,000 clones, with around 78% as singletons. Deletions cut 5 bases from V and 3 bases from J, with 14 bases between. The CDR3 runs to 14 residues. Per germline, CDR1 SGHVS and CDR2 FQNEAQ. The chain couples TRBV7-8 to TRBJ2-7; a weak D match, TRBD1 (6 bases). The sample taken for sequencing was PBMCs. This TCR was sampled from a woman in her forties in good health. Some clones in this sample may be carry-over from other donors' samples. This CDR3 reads CASSTQGLRYEQYF. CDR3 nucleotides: TGTGCCAGCAGCACACAGGGATTACGCTACGAGCAGTACTTC.